These 26 T cell receptor beta chains originate from one sample sequenced in a study of control samples from healthy donors and cancer patients. Assay: immunoSEQ multiplex PCR; the TCRdb copy retains only in-frame clones and omits some. The sample includes about 150,000 clones, roughly 93% of them seen just once. Sequencing was carried out using blood. The source of these receptors is a man younger than 35 in good health.

This rearrangement joins TRBV28 to TRBJ1-2; perhaps TRBD1 as D (6 bases). CDR3 length: 16 amino acids. Trimming shortened V by 3 bases and J by 2 bases, and 16 bases separated the two germline ends. Germline loops: CDR1 MDHEN, CDR2 SYDVKM. CDR3 amino acids: CASSFLASDRNYGYTF. The CDR3 DNA is TGTGCCAGCAGTTTCCTTGCCAGCGACAGGAACTATGGCTACACCTTC.

This chain joins TRBV7-9 and TRBJ1-4; perhaps TRBD1 as D (6 bases). CDR1 is SEHNR, CDR2 FQNEAQ, per germline (reference sequence). Trimming removed 10 bases at V and 8 bases at J, with 26 bases between. This CDR3 spans 16 amino acids. CDR3: CATQLMFSGQSEKLFF. In DNA, the CDR3 is TGTGCCACCCAGCTCATGTTTTCGGGACAATCCGAAAAACTGTTTTTT.

The chain recombines TRBV4-3 with TRBJ2-7, with D possibly being TRBD2 (6 bases). The CDR3 is 18 residues long. Germline V gives CDR1 LGHNA, CDR2 YSLEER. Trimming cost V 7 bases and J 2 bases, with 27 bases left between them. CDR3 nucleotide sequence: TGCGCCAGCACTAAAGAGGTGGCCTTAGGGACTCGAACCTACGAGCAGTACTTC. Its translation is CASTKEVALGTRTYEQYF.

The chain employs TRBV6-4 and TRBJ1-4; D remains unclear. V gave up 5 bases and J gave up 11 bases, with 15 bases separating them. CDR1 and CDR2 (germline): MRHNA, SNTAGT. CDR3 length equals 13 residues. The CDR3, as DNA: TGTGCCAGCAGTTTGAACATCGGAGAGAAACTGTTTTTT. Its protein is CASSLNIGEKLFF.

This chain uses TRBV7-6 with TRBJ2-1, with 7 bases lining up with TRBD1. This CDR3 is 15 amino acids long. V was pared by 2 bases and J by 5 bases, with 6 bases of the junction left unmatched. Per germline, CDR1 SGHVS and CDR2 FNYEAQ. CDR3 in amino acids: CASSLSGQNNNEQFF. CDR3 bases: TGTGCCAGCAGCTTATCGGGACAGAATAACAATGAGCAGTTCTTC.

The chain joins TRBV6-5 to TRBJ2-2; no clear D. V lost 6 bases and J lost 2, with 7 bases in between. CDR1 is MNHEY and CDR2 is SVGAGI in the germline V gene. The CDR3 runs to 13 residues. The CDR3 bases are TGTGCCAGCAGCTCAGGCAACACCGGGGAGCTGTTTTTT. It encodes CASSSGNTGELFF.

The CDR3 DNA reads TGTGCCAGCAGCTTATATCACCGACCGAACACCGGGGAGCTGTTTTTT. Translated: CASSLYHRPNTGELFF. This chain uses TRBV11-2 with TRBJ2-2; unclear D gene. CDR1 SGHAT and CDR2 FQNNGV come from the germline V gene. CDR3 length equals 16 residues. Trimming took off 2 bases at V and 0 bases at J, with 10 bases between the two ends. Based on the CDR3 plus reference TRBV11-2 and TRBJ2-2, the full variable domain is EAGVAQSPRYKIIEKRQSVAFWCNPISGHATLYWYQQILGQGPKLLIQFQNNGVVDDSQLPKDRFSAERLKGVDSTLKIQPAKLEDSAVYLCASSLYHRPNTGELFFGEGSRLTVL.

This clone was picked up one time. The V and J genes are TRBV9 and TRBJ2-5, with TRBD1 matching 9 bases. Trimming cost V 0 bases and J 5 bases; bases outside gene matches: 8. The V gene's germline CDR1 is SGDLS and CDR2 YYNGEE. This CDR3 spans 16 amino acids. The CDR3 nucleotides read TGTGCCAGCAGCGTAGACAGGGGGCGAATTCTCGAGACCCAGTACTTC. It codes for CASSVDRGRILETQYF. Supplemented by reference TRBV9 and TRBJ2-5, the full variable domain reads DSGVTQTPKHLITATGQRVTLRCSPRSGDLSVYWYQQSLDQGLQFLIQYYNGEERAKGNILERFSAQQFPDLHSELNLSSLELGDSALYFCASSVDRGRILETQYFGPGTRLLVL.

This CDR3 reads CASRPPGQGGVTEAFF. DNA of the CDR3: TGTGCCAGCAGGCCGCCGGGACAGGGAGGGGTCACTGAAGCTTTCTTT. The J gene is TRBJ1-1, the V gene TRBV2; TRBD1 aligns across 9 bases. V gave up 6 bases and J gave up 4 bases; unmatched junction bases: 12. This CDR3 region has 16 residues. Germline assignment: CDR1 SNHLY and CDR2 FYNNEI.

The gene calls are TRBV3-1 (or the pseudogene TRBV3-2) and TRBJ2-7; D not resolved. Trimming shortened V by 2 bases and J by 2 bases, and 7 bases separated the two germline ends. CDR3 length: 13 residues. From germline, CDR1 is LGHDT and CDR2 YNNKEL (reference sequence). CDR3: CASSQSGPYEQYF. CDR3 coding DNA: TGTGCCAGCAGCCAAAGTGGTCCCTACGAGCAGTACTTC.

V usage is TRBV6-4 and J usage is TRBJ2-2; no definite D call. Germline values: CDR1 MRHNA, CDR2 SNTAGT. The length of the CDR3 is 14 residues. Trimming took off 6 bases at V and 2 bases at J, with 10 bases between the two ends. The CDR3 bases are TGTGCCAGCAGCTGGGATCGTAACACCGGGGAGCTGTTTTTT. This gives the protein CASSWDRNTGELFF.

V and J are TRBV5-6 and TRBJ1-5, with a tentative D call TRBD1 (6 bases). CDR1 SGHDT and CDR2 YYEEEE come from the germline V gene. The V end lost 0 bases, the J end lost 3 bases, and 13 bases lay between the germline ends. The CDR3 spans 16 residues. CDR3: CASSLGARGDNQPQHF. The CDR3 DNA sequence: TGTGCCAGCAGCTTGGGAGCCAGGGGAGACAATCAGCCCCAGCATTTT.

The count of this clone is one. V and J are TRBV24-1 and TRBJ2-5, with 8 bases aligning to TRBD1. The CDR3 has 16 amino acids. Germline V CDR1 and CDR2: KGHDR, SFDVKD. V lost 4 bases to trimming and J lost 2 bases; unmatched junction nucleotides: 8. The CDR3: CATSDPTDRGQETQYF. The CDR3 bases are TGTGCCACCAGTGACCCCACAGACAGGGGACAAGAGACCCAGTACTTC.

Only a few counts were recorded for this clone. The V and J genes are TRBV7-9 and TRBJ1-5, with 9 bases identical to TRBD1. J was trimmed by 5 bases and V by 5 bases; bases with no gene match: 7. This CDR3 has 15 amino acids. CDR1 and CDR2 (germline): SEHNR, FQNEAQ (reference sequence). The CDR3 spells CASSPGTGYDQPQHF. DNA for the CDR3: TGTGCCAGCAGCCCAGGGACAGGGTACGATCAGCCCCAGCATTTT.

The chain links TRBV3-1 (or the pseudogene TRBV3-2) to TRBJ1-1; unclear D gene. Trimming took off 0 bases at V and 13 bases at J, with 12 bases between the two ends. Germline V gene sequence: CDR1 LGHDT, CDR2 YNNKEL (reference sequence). The CDR3 is made up of 12 amino acids. CDR3 nucleotides: TGTGCCAGCAGCCAAGATGGCAGGATGGTTTTCTTT. It specifies CASSQDGRMVFF.

The V call is TRBV2, the J call TRBJ1-3; D remains ambiguous. CDR3 length: 15 residues. Trimming removed 3 bases from V and 0 bases from J, with 9 bases in between. CDR1 is SNHLY, CDR2 FYNNEI, per germline. In DNA form, the CDR3 reads TGTGCCAGCAGTGACGGCCTTCCCTCTGGAAACACCATATATTTT. This translates into CASSDGLPSGNTIYF.

This clone was observed a single time. The genes are TRBV10-3 and TRBJ2-5; D may match TRBD1 or TRBD2 (5 bases each). V was shortened by 6 bases and J by 5 bases, with 19 bases between the two germline ends. The germline gives CDR1 ENHRY, CDR2 SYGVKD. The CDR3 runs to 15 residues. The CDR3 DNA sequence: TGTGCCATCAGGTCCGGGACCTCGGACGGGGAGACCCAGTACTTC. Protein sequence: CAIRSGTSDGETQYF.

This rearrangement joins TRBV10-1 to TRBJ2-7; 9 nucleotides match TRBD1. Germline V CDR1 and CDR2: WNHNN, SYGVQD (reference sequence). The CDR3 loop spans 17 amino acids. J gave up 4 bases and V 0 bases, and 10 bases lay outside the gene matches. The CDR3 nucleotides read TGCGCCAGCAGTGAGTCGATCCGGGACAGGGTAATGTACGAGCAGTACTTC. Its protein product is CASSESIRDRVMYEQYF.

This clone showed up just once. V is TRBV10-3 and J is TRBJ2-3; D might be TRBD2 (7 bases). Deletions cut 6 bases from V and 5 bases from J, with 15 bases between. The V gene's germline CDR1 is ENHRY and CDR2 SYGVKD. The CDR3 contains 14 residues. CDR3 amino acids: CAIRGRGAGDTQYF. The CDR3 bases are TGTGCCATCAGGGGCCGGGGGGCCGGAGATACGCAGTATTTT.

The rearrangement uses TRBV29-1 and TRBJ1-1; D not certain. The CDR3 contains 11 residues. Germline CDR1 and CDR2: SQVTM and ANQGSEA. V lost 6 bases to trimming and J lost 1 base, with 6 bases between them. DNA of the CDR3: TGCAGCGTGTCAAAGAACACTGAAGCTTTCTTT. Translated: CSVSKNTEAFF. The entire variable domain, with the rest obtained from reference TRBV29-1 and TRBJ1-1, is as follows: SAVISQKPSRDICQRGTSLTIQCQVDSQVTMMFWYRQQPGQSLTLIATANQGSEATYESGFVIDKFPISRPNLTFSTLTVSNMSPEDSSIYLCSVSKNTEAFFGQGTRLTVV.

This chain uses TRBV18 with TRBJ2-7; D is perhaps TRBD1 (5 bases). Germline CDR1 is KGHSH and CDR2 is LQKENI. CDR3 length: 18 amino acids. Trimming cost V 1 base and J 3 bases, with 22 bases left between them. The chain's CDR3 is CASSPRAFRAPLDYEQYF. In nucleotides, the CDR3 is TGTGCCAGCTCACCACGAGCTTTCAGGGCTCCCCTGGACTACGAGCAGTACTTC.

The chain links TRBV24-1 to TRBJ2-1, with D possibly matching TRBD2 (6 bases). The length of the CDR3 is 12 residues. The V gene lost 2 bases and the J gene lost 12 bases, with 10 bases spanning the gap. Germline CDR1 is KGHDR and CDR2 is SFDVKD. In DNA form, the CDR3 reads TGTGCCACCAGTGATTCCGGGGGTGGGCAGTTCTTC. Protein sequence: CATSDSGGGQFF.

The chain joins TRBV7-2 to TRBJ2-5, with D perhaps TRBD1 (5 bases). Germline loops: CDR1 SGHTA, CDR2 FQGNSA. This CDR3 is 14 amino acids long. V was cut by 3 bases and J by 2 bases, with 10 bases left in between. This CDR3 is CASSFRQPQETQYF. As DNA, the CDR3 is TGTGCCAGCAGCTTTAGACAGCCTCAAGAGACCCAGTACTTC.

The chain uses TRBV13 and TRBJ2-7; 13 nucleotides line up with TRBD2. Per the germline V gene, CDR1 is PRHDT and CDR2 is FYEKMQ (reference sequence). V lost 5 bases, J lost 3 bases, and 4 bases stayed unmatched. The CDR3 length is 15 residues. In DNA form, the CDR3 reads TGTGCCAGCAGCCCACGGACTAGCGGGGGCTACGAGCAGTACTTC. Translated: CASSPRTSGGYEQYF.

The chain uses TRBV27 and TRBJ2-1; TRBD2 agrees at 7 bases. Germline V gene lookup returns CDR1 MNHEY and CDR2 SMNVEV (reference sequence). This CDR3 has 17 residues. V trimming: 2 bases; J trimming: 1 base; junction bases outside the gene matches: 8. This CDR3 is CASSLGWRESSYNEQFF. In nucleotides, the CDR3 is TGTGCCAGCAGTTTAGGGTGGCGGGAGAGTTCCTACAATGAGCAGTTCTTC.

V usage is TRBV7-9 and J usage is TRBJ2-1; the match to TRBD2 covers 14 bases. Trimming cost V 4 bases and J 4 bases; bases outside gene matches: 9. This CDR3 comprises 18 residues. Germline V gives CDR1 SEHNR, CDR2 FQNEAQ (reference sequence). The CDR3 DNA follows: TGTGCCAGCAGCTATATGGGACTAGCGGGAGCAACATACAATGAGCAGTTCTTC. Its protein product is CASSYMGLAGATYNEQFF. Using reference TRBV7-9 and TRBJ2-1 for the parts outside the CDR3, the full variable domain is DTGVSQNPRHKITKRGQNVTFRCDPISEHNRLYWYRQTLGQGPEFLTYFQNEAQLEKSRLLSDRFSAERPKGSFSTLEIQRTEQGDSAMYLCASSYMGLAGATYNEQFFGPGTRLTVL.